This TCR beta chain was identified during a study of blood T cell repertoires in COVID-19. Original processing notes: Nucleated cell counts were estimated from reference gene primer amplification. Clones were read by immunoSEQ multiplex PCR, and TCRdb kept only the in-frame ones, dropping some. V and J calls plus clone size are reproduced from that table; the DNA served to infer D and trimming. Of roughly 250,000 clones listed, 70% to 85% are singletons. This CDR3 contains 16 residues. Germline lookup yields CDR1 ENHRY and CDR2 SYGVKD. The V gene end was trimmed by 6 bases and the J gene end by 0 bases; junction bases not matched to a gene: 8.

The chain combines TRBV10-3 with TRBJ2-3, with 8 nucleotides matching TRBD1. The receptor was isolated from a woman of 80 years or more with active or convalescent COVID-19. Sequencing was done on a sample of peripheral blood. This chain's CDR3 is CAIRSGQGVSTDTQYF. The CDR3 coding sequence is TGTGCCATCAGATCCGGACAGGGAGTTAGCACAGATACGCAGTATTTT.